The sequence of this T cell receptor beta chain was determined in a study of cytomegalovirus exposure and HLA in healthy donors. Overall study: The Caucasian-associated ancestry cluster contained 81% of the 300 to 450 genotyped donors. Whole-study results and caveats: Researchers catalogued 160 or so TCR beta chains as cytomegalovirus-associated.

The PCR made use of 60 Vbeta and 13 Jbeta primers. TCRdb's copy holds only in-frame clones and misses some; the assay was immunoSEQ multiplex PCR. The table lists about 140,000 clones, roughly 75% of them singletons. Turning to this clone: Its specificity is not known.

The CDR3 has 14 residues. CDR1 and CDR2 (germline): SGHTA, FQGNSA. Trimming removed 5 bases at V and 5 bases at J, with 13 bases between. The V and J genes are TRBV7-2 and TRBJ1-5, with D maybe TRBD1 (6 bases). What was sequenced was PBMCs. The TCR comes from a man in his late teens or twenties in good health and CMV-seropositive. The CDR3 here is CASSPRQEYQPQHF. CDR3 coding DNA: TGTGCCAGCAGCCCCCGACAGGAGTATCAGCCCCAGCATTTT.